The clone carrying this T cell receptor (beta chain) has ten or more counts. The CDR3 runs 14 residues. Germline lookup yields CDR1 LGHDT and CDR2 YNNKEL (reference sequence). Trimming took off 0 bases at V and 4 bases at J, with 8 bases between the two ends. The data stem from a study of CD8 T cells in ankylosing spondylitis. TCRdb called the 5' RACE reads again in MiXCR, with one record for every CDR3 protein. Of 130,000 or so distinct CDR3 sequences in the sample, roughly an eighth were seen once. The sequence was obtained from a female donor with ankylosing spondylitis or in good health (not recorded which). The chain links TRBV3-1 to TRBJ2-3; a weak D match, TRBD2 (5 bases). Material for sequencing was blood, either unsorted or a sorted T cell fraction (not recorded which). This CDR3 reads CASSQEGSADTQYF. The CDR3 DNA sequence: TGTGCCAGCAGCCAAGAGGGGAGTGCAGATACGCAGTATTTT.